The present T cell receptor (beta chain) was sequenced within a study of shared clonotypes between healthy human individuals. Study observations and caveats: Naive subsets usually exceeded memory subsets in estimated richness. Clonotype sharing among donors was thought likely to change with sequencing depth.

As concerns this clone: Its antigen remains unknown.

Every immunoSEQ plate was one replicate of a subset's evenly spread DNA. Per sorted-subset replicate PCR, input was around 200 ng DNA, representing roughly 30,000 T cell genomes. TCRdb keeps only in-frame clones here, not all; method: immunoSEQ multiplex PCR. The table records 600,000 or so clones, around 95% of them present only once. Naive CD8 cells comprised CD45RO-negative, CCR7-positively selected cells, excluding terminally differentiated effector memory CD45RA+ cells. The receptor was derived from a woman in her 30s in good health. The sequencing input was naive CD8+ T cells sorted from blood.

The CDR3 here is CASSFSAGGPYTQYF. DNA of the CDR3: TGTGCCAGCAGCTTCTCAGCGGGAGGGCCTTATACGCAGTATTTT. V is TRBV5-6 and J is TRBJ2-3; 10 bases fit TRBD2. The germline CDR1 and CDR2 sequences are SGHDT and YYEEEE. This CDR3 has 15 residues. V shed 2 bases and J 7 bases; nucleotides not matched to a gene: 7.